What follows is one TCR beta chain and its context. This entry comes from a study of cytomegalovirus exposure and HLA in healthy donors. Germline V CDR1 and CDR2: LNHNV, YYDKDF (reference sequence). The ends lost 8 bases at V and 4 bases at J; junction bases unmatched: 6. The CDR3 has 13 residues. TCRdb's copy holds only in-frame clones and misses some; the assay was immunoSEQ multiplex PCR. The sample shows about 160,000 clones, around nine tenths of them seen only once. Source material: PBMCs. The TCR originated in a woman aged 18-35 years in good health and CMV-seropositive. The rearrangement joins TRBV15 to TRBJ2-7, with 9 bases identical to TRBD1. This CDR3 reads CATSGQGFYEQYF. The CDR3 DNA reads TGTGCCACCTCGGGACAGGGTTTTTACGAGCAGTACTTC.